This T cell receptor beta chain came from a study of blood T cell repertoires in COVID-19. About the research overall: Samples came from the United States, Italy and Spain, spanning acute and convalescent COVID-19. PBMCs, B-cell-depleted T cells, or T cells were the source of the cDNA or gDNA that made up the material.

Generated by immunoSEQ multiplex PCR, the TCRdb table keeps only in-frame clones and is missing some. Among about 110,000 clones listed, about 90% were seen once. Trimming cost V 0 bases and J 1 base, with 11 bases left between them. Germline values: CDR1 SGHRS, CDR2 YFSETQ. The CDR3 totals 16 residues. The sample taken for sequencing was peripheral blood. The TCR originated in a woman in her twenties or thirties with acute or convalescent COVID-19. The chain employs TRBV5-1 and TRBJ2-1; tentative D call: TRBD2 (5 bases). The CDR3 DNA is TGCGCCAGCAGCTTGGCCGAGAGAGGGTCCTACAATGAGCAGTTCTTC. It yields the protein CASSLAERGSYNEQFF.